This entry lists 14 T cell receptor beta chains sequenced from one sample in a study of T-cell memory formation after mild COVID-19. In TCRdb, the 5' RACE reads were re-called with MiXCR into one record per CDR3 protein. The table has tens of thousands of distinct CDR3 sequences, 6.6% seen once. Sequenced sample: PBMCs or a T cell subset sorted from them (not recorded which). The receptors were sampled from an adult who had mild COVID-19 (a few samples of this study predate the infection). Cell type and time point are not known.

This clonotype was detected many times. The chain uses TRBV20-1 and TRBJ2-7, with D possibly TRBD2 on 6 matching bases. V shed 6 bases and J shed 2 bases, with 14 bases lying between them. The CDR3 extends over 13 amino acids. Looked up from germline, CDR1 is DFQATT and CDR2 is SNEGSKA (reference sequence). CDR3 DNA: TGCAGTGCCAAGACCCCGGGAGCCTACGAGCAGTACTTC. Protein: CSAKTPGAYEQYF.

This clonotype was picked up many times. The chain combines TRBV4-1 with TRBJ2-1, with 7 bases matching TRBD1. The junction had 14 bases not matched to a gene; V was cut back by 4 bases and J by 8 bases. The CDR3 consists of 16 residues. Germline CDR1 MGHRA, CDR2 YSYEKL. The CDR3 here is CASSPGRATGVHEQFF. In DNA, the CDR3 is TGCGCCAGCAGCCCCGGCCGGGCAACAGGGGTCCATGAGCAGTTCTTC.

This clonotype was seen a handful of times. This sequence joins TRBV20-1 and TRBJ1-2; TRBD1 aligns across 8 bases. V was pared by 7 bases and J by 7 bases, with 17 bases of the junction left unmatched. The CDR3 is 15 amino acids. Germline CDR1 DFQATT, CDR2 SNEGSKA (reference sequence). The CDR3 DNA reads as TGCAGTGTCATTCCTTTTTACAGGGGGTCAGGTGGCTACACCTTC. Encoded protein: CSVIPFYRGSGGYTF.

V and J are TRBV25-1 and TRBJ1-3; TRBD1 might be the D (5 bases). The CDR3 runs 16 residues. Germline V gene lookup returns CDR1 MGHDK and CDR2 SYGVNS. Trimming cost V 8 bases and J 4 bases, with 21 bases left between them. The CDR3 sequence is CASRSAGRVLGNTIYF. The CDR3 bases are TGTGCCAGCCGGTCGGCAGGGAGGGTGTTAGGAAACACCATATATTTT.

At least ten counts were recorded for this clonotype. This chain joins TRBV11-2 and TRBJ2-5; D may match TRBD1 or TRBD2 (6 bases each). The CDR3 has 18 residues. The germline gives CDR1 SGHAT, CDR2 FQNNGV. V was trimmed by 5 bases and J by 1 base, leaving 23 bases between them. The CDR3 reads CASSRGLDHIGGQETQYF. The CDR3 region has the DNA TGTGCCAGCAGCCGGGGGCTGGATCACATAGGGGGCCAAGAGACCCAGTACTTC.

This clonotype was picked up many times. The CDR3 protein is CRAGSRDSYEQYF. The CDR3 nucleotides read TGCAGGGCGGGATCCAGGGACTCCTACGAGCAGTACTTC. The chain employs TRBV20-1 and TRBJ2-7, with D tentatively TRBD2 (6 bases). The CDR3 sequence is 13 residues long. Per germline, CDR1 DFQATT and CDR2 SNEGSKA (reference sequence).

The table lists this clonotype with many counts. This chain joins TRBV6-5 and TRBJ2-2; TRBD2 might be the D (6 bases). Germline CDR1 and CDR2: MNHEY and SVGAGI. The length of the CDR3 is 14 residues. Trimming took 6 bases from V and 5 from J, leaving 13 bases between them. The CDR3 here is CASREGGSTGELFF. In DNA form, the CDR3 reads TGTGCCAGCAGGGAGGGAGGCTCTACCGGGGAGCTGTTTTTT.

This clonotype was recorded at least ten times. J is TRBJ1-1 and V is TRBV5-1; perhaps TRBD1 as D (5 bases). Germline V gene lookup returns CDR1 SGHRS and CDR2 YFSETQ. CDR3 length: 16 amino acids. Trimming removed 6 bases at V and 2 bases at J, with 20 bases between. The CDR3 coding sequence is TGCGCCAGCAAGTTTTCACCTGACAGAACCAACACTGAAGCTTTCTTT. It encodes CASKFSPDRTNTEAFF.

This clonotype occurred many times. V is TRBV7-2 and J is TRBJ2-1; TRBD2 agrees at 7 bases. With 4 bases clipped from V and 0 bases from J, the junction kept 3 bases outside the gene matches. CDR3 size: 15 residues. Germline V lookup: CDR1 SGHTA, CDR2 FQGNSA. The CDR3 coding sequence is TGTGCCAGCAGCTACCGGGACTACTCCTACAATGAGCAGTTCTTC. This encodes CASSYRDYSYNEQFF.

This clonotype has at least ten counts. V gene TRBV7-2 combines with J gene TRBJ2-2, with TRBD1 matching 8 bases. The CDR3 totals 15 residues. CDR1 is SGHTA, CDR2 FQGNSA, per germline. V shed 5 bases and J 6 bases; nucleotides not matched to a gene: 8. CDR3 protein: CASSPRQGSAGELFF. The CDR3 DNA reads as TGTGCCAGCAGCCCCCGACAGGGGAGCGCCGGGGAGCTGTTTTTT. The entire variable domain, with the rest obtained from reference TRBV7-2 and TRBJ2-2, is as follows: GAGVSQSPSNKVTEKGKDVELRCDPISGHTALYWYRQSLGQGLEFLIYFQGNSAPDKSGLPSDRFSAERTGGSVSTLTIQRTQQEDSAVYLCASSPRQGSAGELFFGEGSRLTVL.

The rearrangement uses TRBV12-3 or TRBV12-4 and TRBJ2-5; 13 bases are shared with TRBD2. The CDR3 totals 15 residues. V shed 6 bases and J 5 bases; nucleotides not matched to a gene: 6. The CDR3 bases are TGTGCCAGCAGCAAAACGGGACTAGCGGGGGAGACCCAGTACTTC. This encodes CASSKTGLAGETQYF.

The chain uses TRBV25-1 and TRBJ2-1; tentatively, D is TRBD1 or TRBD2 (5 bases each). The ends were cut back, 6 bases at V and 6 bases at J, with 24 bases in the middle. This CDR3 has 17 amino acids. Germline V CDR1 and CDR2: MGHDK, SYGVNS. CDR3 protein: CASSPTVDRGRGNEQFF. The CDR3 bases are TGTGCCAGCAGCCCCACTGTGGACCGGGGACGTGGCAATGAGCAGTTCTTC.

Ten or more counts support this clonotype. The chain combines TRBV7-8 with TRBJ2-3; 12 bases line up with TRBD1. In germline, CDR1 is SGHVS, CDR2 FQNEAQ. CDR3 length: 15 residues. The ends lost 2 bases at V and 5 bases at J; junction bases unmatched: 2. The CDR3: CASSLRDRGQDTQYF. The CDR3 DNA follows: TGTGCCAGCAGCTTAAGGGACAGGGGGCAAGATACGCAGTATTTT. Combining the CDR3 with reference TRBV7-8 and TRBJ2-3 gives the whole variable domain GAGVSQSPRYKVAKRGQDVALRCDPISGHVSLFWYQQALGQGPEFLTYFQNEAQLDKSGLPSDRFFAERPEGSVSTLKIQRTQQEDSAVYLCASSLRDRGQDTQYFGPGTRLTVL.

This clonotype has a count of ten or more. The chain carries TRBV6-2 or TRBV6-3 and TRBJ2-1, with D possibly being TRBD1 (6 bases). This CDR3 has 12 amino acids. The germline CDR1 and CDR2 sequences are MNHEY and SVGEGT. V lost 6 bases and J lost 7, with 10 bases in between. CDR3 coding DNA: TGTGCCAGCAGCCCCACAGGGAATGAGCAGTTCTTC. Translation: CASSPTGNEQFF.